The 22 T cell receptor beta chains in this list originate from one sample, sequenced in a study of regulatory T cells in long-lasting Graves disease. Combining iRepertoire HTBI primers with Arm-PCR of CDR3 regions, the authors built TCR beta libraries. TCRdb fed the multiplex PCR reads into MiXCR, producing one record per CDR3 protein. The sample consists of a few hundred thousand distinct CDR3 sequences, about 23% of them appearing once. Noted time point: persistent/refractory GD, antithyroid drugs over 5 years with positive TRAb. The TCR library was made from RNA extracted from PBMCs. The sequenced sample was peripheral blood mononuclear cells (PBMCs), obtained when the disease was refractory, from a patient treated with antithyroid drugs. These receptors were obtained from a woman between 40 and 50 years old with Graves disease.

This clonotype was counted ten times or more. This rearrangement joins TRBV28 to TRBJ2-5, with D unclear. Germline CDR1 is MDHEN and CDR2 is SYDVKM. The CDR3 consists of 12 residues. The V and J ends lost 4 bases and 4 bases respectively, with 7 bases between them. CDR3 amino acids: CASSSKVETQYF. CDR3 nucleotides: TGTGCCAGCAGTTCAAAGGTAGAGACCCAGTACTTC.

The chain employs TRBV29-1 and TRBJ2-7; D is undetermined. The CDR3 length is 12 residues. Per the germline V gene, CDR1 is SQVTM and CDR2 is ANQGSEA. Trimming left V 0 bases short and J 7 bases short, with 10 bases between. CDR3 loop: CSVEDRAAEQYF. CDR3 bases: TGCAGCGTTGAAGATCGCGCGGCTGAGCAGTACTTC.

On this clonotype: Being one base from a much bigger clone, this may be a read error. The chain carries TRBV6-5 and TRBJ1-5; 7 bases map to TRBD1. The V segment lost 1 base and the J segment 11 bases; nucleotides outside the gene matches: 17. In germline, CDR1 is MNHEY, CDR2 SVGAGI. The CDR3 has 17 amino acids. CDR3 region: CASSYWPRTGGFQSQHF. The CDR3 DNA follows: TGTGCCAGCAGTTACTGGCCACGGACAGGTGGTTTCCAGTCCCAGCATTTT.

In this sample, this clonotype turned up a few times. The chain links TRBV6-1 to TRBJ2-7; 13 bases align to TRBD2. This CDR3 comprises 17 residues. The V and J ends lost 9 bases and 1 base, in that order; junction bases with no gene match: 12. Germline CDR1 reads MNHNS; CDR2 reads SASEGT. The CDR3 region has the DNA TGTGCCAGTCAATTTTGGACTAGCGGGAGCAATTCCTACGAGCAGTACTTC. This encodes CASQFWTSGSNSYEQYF.

This clonotype was seen once. Just one base apart from a much larger clone, this may be a read error. This sequence joins TRBV2 and TRBJ1-5; the match to TRBD1 covers 10 bases. This CDR3 comprises 15 residues. With 3 bases clipped from V and 5 bases from J, the junction kept 4 bases outside the gene matches. Germline V gene sequence: CDR1 SNHLY, CDR2 FYNNEI. The CDR3 bases are TGTGCCAGCAGTGAGTGGACAGGGGGTGATCAGCCCCAGCATTTT. Its translation is CASSEWTGGDQPQHF.

As regards this clonotype: The junction does not match germline at one end; this may be a read error. The chain has TRBV27 and TRBJ2-2; no reliable D call. There are 12 residues in the CDR3. CDR1 and CDR2 from the germline V gene are MNHEY and SMNVEV (reference sequence). The CDR3 nucleotides are TGTGCCACCAAACAAGGCACCGAGGAGCTGTTTTTT. This codes for CATKQGTEELFF.

Ten or more counts support this clonotype. The CDR3 sequence: CASSSARSGELFF. DNA of the CDR3: TGTGCCAGCAGTTCGGCGAGAAGCGGGGAGCTGTTTTTT. J is TRBJ2-2 and V is TRBV6-5; D is undetermined. Germline assignment: CDR1 MNHEY and CDR2 SVGAGI. V was pared by 4 bases and J by 7 bases, with 10 bases between. The CDR3 has 13 residues.

At least ten counts were recorded for this clonotype. The J gene is TRBJ1-1, the V gene TRBV27; the D gene is possibly TRBD1 (6 bases). Germline CDR1 MNHEY, CDR2 SMNVEV (reference sequence). The V and J ends lost 6 bases and 3 bases respectively, with 23 bases between them. The CDR3 is 17 amino acids. DNA of the CDR3: TGTGCCAGCAGCCCACTGGGCAGGGGAGCTAGTGACACTGAAGCTTTCTTT. Translated: CASSPLGRGASDTEAFF.

This clonotype was observed at least ten times. The chain carries TRBV10-2 and TRBJ1-6, with D possibly being TRBD1 (5 bases). Deletions cut 4 bases from V and 7 bases from J, with 17 bases between. The CDR3 totals 16 residues. Germline CDR1 reads WSHSY; CDR2 reads SAAADI. The CDR3 here is CASSVDSTSRNSPLHF. CDR3 DNA: TGCGCCAGCAGTGTCGACAGTACTTCTCGAAATTCACCCCTCCACTTT.

This clonotype has at least ten counts. The chain links TRBV28 to TRBJ2-2; 9 nucleotides align to TRBD2. Germline V lookup: CDR1 MDHEN, CDR2 SYDVKM. Trimming at V came to 2 bases and at J to 3 bases, leaving 7 bases not matched to a gene. This CDR3 has 17 residues. CDR3 loop: CASSLTPLAGYTGELFF. Here the CDR3 DNA reads TGTGCCAGCAGTTTAACCCCGCTAGCGGGGTACACCGGGGAGCTGTTTTTT.

This clonotype showed up many times. The rearrangement links TRBV28 to TRBJ2-7; TRBD1 matches at 9 bases. With V trimmed by 1 base and J by 4 bases, 2 bases remained unmatched. From germline, CDR1 is MDHEN and CDR2 SYDVKM. The CDR3 runs 14 residues. The DNA for the CDR3 is TGTGCCAGCAGTTTATTGGGACAGGGTTACGAGCAGTACTTC. It translates to CASSLLGQGYEQYF. Variable domain in full (rest from reference TRBV28 and TRBJ2-7): DVKVTQSSRYLVKRTGEKVFLECVQDMDHENMFWYRQDPGLGLRLIYFSYDVKMKEKGDIPEGYSVSREKKERFSLILESASTNQTSMYLCASSLLGQGYEQYFGPGTRLTVT.

This clonotype occurred a few times. Just one base apart from a much larger clone, this may be a read error. The chain carries TRBV7-9 and TRBJ1-1; D is ambiguous. V gave up 5 bases and J gave up 1 base, with 5 bases separating them. The CDR3 totals 12 residues. The germline gives CDR1 SEHNR, CDR2 FQNEAQ (reference sequence). Written as DNA, the CDR3 is TGTGCCAGCAGCCAACAGAACACTGAAGCTTTCTTT. Encoded protein: CASSQQNTEAFF.

The chain employs TRBV20-1 and TRBJ2-2; 9 nucleotides line up with TRBD2. V was pared by 3 bases and J by 3 bases, with 11 bases of the junction left unmatched. Germline CDR1 DFQATT, CDR2 SNEGSKA (reference sequence). The CDR3 is 17 amino acids. CDR3 coding DNA: TGCAGTGCTAGGGCTACAATAGCGGGAGAGTACACCGGGGAGCTGTTTTTT. This codes for CSARATIAGEYTGELFF.

Ten or more counts support this clonotype. The rearrangement links TRBV28 to TRBJ2-7; 7 nucleotides align to TRBD2. This CDR3 comprises 16 residues. After removal of 2 bases from V and 0 bases from J, the junction contained 7 bases not matched to a gene. Germline V gene lookup returns CDR1 MDHEN and CDR2 SYDVKM. CDR3: CASSLPPGLNSYEQYF. DNA for the CDR3: TGTGCCAGCAGTTTACCGCCGGGACTAAACTCCTACGAGCAGTACTTC.

This clonotype was detected only once. The chain couples TRBV20-1 to TRBJ1-1, with D perhaps TRBD1 (5 bases). CDR1 and CDR2 from the germline V gene are DFQATT and SNEGSKA (reference sequence). Between the trimmed V and J ends, which lost 0 bases and 6 bases, there was a span of 8 bases. This CDR3 spans 12 amino acids. CDR3 nucleotide sequence: TGCAGTGCTAGAGATAGGGACCCTGAAGCTTTCTTT. Translated, it gives CSARDRDPEAFF.

A note on this clonotype: A much larger clone is a single base away; this may be a read error. This sequence joins TRBV28 and TRBJ1-2; D not certain. Per germline, CDR1 MDHEN and CDR2 SYDVKM. The CDR3 spans 9 residues. CDR3 region: CASSSPFNF. CDR3 DNA sequence: TGTGCCAGCAGTTCCCCCTTCAACTTC.

This clonotype has a count of ten or more. The CDR3 DNA is TGTGCCAGCAGTCCCTTGGGCCCCACGACAGGGGTATTTCAAGAGACCCAGTACTTC. Amino acid sequence: CASSPLGPTTGVFQETQYF. The chain couples TRBV25-1 to TRBJ2-5; TRBD1 matches at 8 bases. The germline gives CDR1 MGHDK, CDR2 SYGVNS. Unmatched junction bases numbered 19, after V lost 5 bases and J lost 2 bases. This CDR3 is built from 19 residues.

This chain links TRBV28 with TRBJ2-1; D is possibly TRBD1 or TRBD2 (5 bases each). The CDR3 length is 16 residues. Germline CDR1 MDHEN, CDR2 SYDVKM. The ends were cut back, 0 bases at V and 7 bases at J, with 16 bases in the middle. The CDR3 region is CASSLWGTTTQNEQFF. As DNA, the CDR3 is TGTGCCAGCAGTTTATGGGGGACGACAACGCAGAATGAGCAGTTCTTC.

This clonotype was found a few times. The rearrangement joins TRBV9 to TRBJ2-2; no clear D. The CDR3 runs 15 residues. The germline CDR1 and CDR2 sequences are SGDLS and YYNGEE. Trimming removed 3 bases at V and 4 bases at J, with 13 bases between. This CDR3 is CASSGGLGPTGELFF. CDR3 nucleotide sequence: TGTGCCAGCAGCGGGGGATTAGGACCCACCGGGGAGCTGTTTTTT.

V is TRBV25-1 and J is TRBJ2-5; 9 nucleotides match TRBD1. V was clipped by 1 base and J by 2 bases; unmatched bases: 5. This CDR3 region has 16 residues. Germline CDR1 is MGHDK and CDR2 is SYGVNS. The CDR3 DNA is TGTGCCAGCAGTGAATTCGGGACAGGGAGGCAAGAGACCCAGTACTTC. This encodes CASSEFGTGRQETQYF.

In this sample, this clonotype turned up many times. DNA for the CDR3: TGTGCCAGCAGTTTAATCCCTGTTCCCTACAATGAGCAGTTCTTC. This gives the protein CASSLIPVPYNEQFF. V is TRBV28 and J is TRBJ2-1; no definite D call. V lost 2 bases, J lost 2 bases, and 10 bases lay in between. There are 15 residues in the CDR3. Germline CDR1 and CDR2: MDHEN and SYDVKM.

The chain recombines TRBV20-1 with TRBJ1-5; D might be TRBD1 (5 bases). CDR1 and CDR2 (germline): DFQATT, SNEGSKA (reference sequence). Trimming shortened V by 5 bases and J by 3 bases, and 17 bases separated the two germline ends. This CDR3 has 15 residues. The CDR3 loop reads CSALRGETVNQPQHF. CDR3 bases: TGCAGTGCTCTACGGGGGGAGACAGTCAATCAGCCCCAGCATTTT.